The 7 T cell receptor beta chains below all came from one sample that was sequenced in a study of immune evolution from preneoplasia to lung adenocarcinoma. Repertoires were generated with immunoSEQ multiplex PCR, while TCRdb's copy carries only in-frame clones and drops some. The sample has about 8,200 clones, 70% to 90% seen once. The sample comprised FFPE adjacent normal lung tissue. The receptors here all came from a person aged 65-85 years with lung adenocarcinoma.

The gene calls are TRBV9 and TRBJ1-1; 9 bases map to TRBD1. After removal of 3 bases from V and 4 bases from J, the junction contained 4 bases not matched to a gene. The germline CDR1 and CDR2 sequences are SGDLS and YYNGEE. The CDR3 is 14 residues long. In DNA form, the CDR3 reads TGTGCCAGCAGCGAGCGACAGGGGGTCACTGAAGCTTTCTTT. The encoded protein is CASSERQGVTEAFF.

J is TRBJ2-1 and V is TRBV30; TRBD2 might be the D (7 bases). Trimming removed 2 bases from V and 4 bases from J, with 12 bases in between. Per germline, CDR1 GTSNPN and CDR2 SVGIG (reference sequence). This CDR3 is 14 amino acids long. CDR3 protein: CAWSWGRGYNEQFF. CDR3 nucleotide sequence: TGTGCCTGGAGTTGGGGGCGGGGGTACAATGAGCAGTTCTTC. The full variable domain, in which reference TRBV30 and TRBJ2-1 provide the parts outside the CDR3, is SQTIHQWPATLVQPVGSPLSLECTVEGTSNPNLYWYRQAAGRGLQLLFYSVGIGQISSEVPQNLSASRPQDRQFILSSKKLLLSDSGFYLCAWSWGRGYNEQFFGPGTRLTVL.

This CDR3 reads CASRKDGSNQPQHF. For the CDR3, the DNA is TGTGCCAGCAGGAAAGACGGAAGCAATCAGCCCCAGCATTTT. The chain carries TRBV6-6 and TRBJ1-5; D not certain. There are 14 residues in the CDR3. Germline V gene sequence: CDR1 MNHNY, CDR2 SVGAGI (reference sequence). V dropped 6 bases and J dropped 1 base, with 10 bases sitting between them.

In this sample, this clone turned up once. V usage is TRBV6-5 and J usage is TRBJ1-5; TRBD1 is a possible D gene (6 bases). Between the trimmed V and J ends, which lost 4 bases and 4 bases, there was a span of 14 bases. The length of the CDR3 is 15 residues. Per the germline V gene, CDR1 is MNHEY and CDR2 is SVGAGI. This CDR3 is CASSSLRGLNQPQHF. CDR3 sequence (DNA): TGTGCCAGCAGTTCCCTCAGGGGCCTAAATCAGCCCCAGCATTTT.

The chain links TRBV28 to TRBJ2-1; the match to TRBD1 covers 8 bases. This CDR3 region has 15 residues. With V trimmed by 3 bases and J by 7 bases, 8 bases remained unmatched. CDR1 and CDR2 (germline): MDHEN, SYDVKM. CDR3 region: CASSLGTGLRNEQFF. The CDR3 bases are TGTGCCAGCAGTTTGGGGACAGGCTTAAGGAATGAGCAGTTCTTC.

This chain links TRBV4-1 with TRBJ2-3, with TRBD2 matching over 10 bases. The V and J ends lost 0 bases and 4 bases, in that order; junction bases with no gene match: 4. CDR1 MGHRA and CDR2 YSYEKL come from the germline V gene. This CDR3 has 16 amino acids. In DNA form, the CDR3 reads TGCGCCAGCAGCCAAGATACAGCGGGGGGGCCAGATACGCAGTATTTT. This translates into CASSQDTAGGPDTQYF.

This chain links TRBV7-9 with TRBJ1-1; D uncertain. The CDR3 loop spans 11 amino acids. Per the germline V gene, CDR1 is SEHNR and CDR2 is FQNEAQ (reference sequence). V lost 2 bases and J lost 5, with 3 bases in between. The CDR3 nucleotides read TGTGCCAGCAGCTTACGGACTGAAGCTTTCTTT. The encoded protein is CASSLRTEAFF.